Only a few counts were recorded for the clone carrying this TCR beta chain. In germline, CDR1 is SNHLY, CDR2 FYNNEI. V was cut by 2 bases and J by 4 bases, with 9 bases left in between. The CDR3 totals 15 residues. The data originate from a study of T cell responses to AZD1222 COVID-19 vaccine. Assay: immunoSEQ multiplex PCR; the TCRdb copy retains only in-frame clones and omits some. Of approximately 130,000 clones listed, roughly 88% are singletons. The material was peripheral blood, obtained 28 days after the second AZD1222 dose. This chain links TRBV2 with TRBJ1-6; D uncertain. The TCR originated in an adult who received the AZD1222 COVID-19 vaccine. The CDR3, as DNA: TGTGCCAGCAGTGAATACAGTCCTTATAATTCACCCCTCCACTTT. This gives the protein CASSEYSPYNSPLHF.